This T cell receptor (beta chain) was recovered during a study of PD-1 blockade in classical Hodgkin lymphoma (dated by TCRdb to about 2020). Background on the whole study: Nivolumab dosing was 3 mg/kg intravenously every 2 weeks, continuing until either disease progression or unacceptable toxicity. The study used TCR beta sequencing and CyTOF to define a peripheral blood immune signature of response to PD-1 blockade in classical Hodgkin lymphoma. Findings and caveats that apply to the study as a whole: Among trial patients, those achieving complete response had baseline diversity similar to that of newly diagnosed patients, while diversity was significantly lower in partial responders and progressors. By C4D1, a significant rise was seen in CD4+ TCR diversity but not in CD8+ TCR diversity (p=0.0027 vs p=0.16), and the rise was most apparent among complete responders (p=0.02). Diversity was lower in patients who began nivolumab less than 1 year after ASCT, so these patients were left out of later analyses to avoid confounding by immune reconstitution. Newly diagnosed patients were reported to have lower baseline TCR diversity than healthy donors, and relapsed/refractory patients were reported to have lower baseline TCR diversity still. The study covered only a single clinical trial cohort, and the causes of the repertoire differences, possibly disease activity or prior therapy, were still not defined.

A single count supports this clone. Its antigen remains unidentified. Base qualities are not provided; no much larger clone lies one nucleotide away. In light of the paper, this sample's time point label describes: cycle 4 day 1 (C4D1), after six to seven weeks of nivolumab. Every trial patient had relapsed after autologous stem cell transplantation, and cohorts A, B and C differed in prior brentuximab vedotin exposure. The trial cohort included fewer than 60 patients with relapsed/refractory classical Hodgkin lymphoma, and each patient had a best overall response of complete response, partial response or progressive disease. In the multi-cohort phase II CheckMate 205 trial, trial patients received single-agent nivolumab. An independent review committee assessed best overall response by applying the 2007 International Working Group response criteria. Trial PBMCs were collected just before the start of nivolumab (C1D1) and during therapy at cycle 2 day 1 and cycle 4 day 1. After peripheral blood was drawn into 8 mL Vacutainer Cell Preparation Tubes, PBMCs were isolated by centrifugation and then cryopreserved.

The Qiagen DNeasy kit was used to extract genomic DNA from unsorted PBMCs and from the negatively selected CD4+ and CD8+ fractions. Using primers that anneal to V and J segments, immunoSEQ multiplex PCR amplified the TCR beta CDR3 regions. A synthetic immune receptor repertoire was used to minimize amplification bias, and any residual bias was removed computationally once sequencing was done. On the study's bioinformatics: Custom Python scripts were used to quantify repertoire diversity as the Shannon entropy index. Unsorted, CD4+ and CD8+ repertoires were analyzed separately, except in combined analyses where CD4+ and CD8+ sequences were merged in silico. Clonal expansion was defined as at least a 2-fold frequency increase after treatment relative to C1D1, with a pseudocount of 0.5 for undetected baseline clones. Singleton clones were defined as clones with 0 or 1 copy at C1D1, and non-singleton clones were defined as clones with 2 or more copies. Clones expanded in unsorted samples were assigned a CD4+, CD8+ or unknown annotation through matching of protein sequences in sorted samples from the same patient. Wilcoxon tests were applied to paired samples to test diversity changes from C1D1 to C4D1. The source is immuneACCESS, and TCRdb retained only in-frame sequences with V and J called. Part of the clones is not carried over; for the studies checked, unresolved V genes explain less than half of this, and the remainder is unexplained. V and J calls and clone size come straight from that table; D and trimming were deduced from the DNA. The sample profile shows more than 75,000 clones; 90% to 95% of them were found once. 1.5% to 2.5% of the sample belongs to the ten largest clones.

Trimming removed 6 bases from V and 4 bases from J, leaving 18 bases between the germline ends. Reading from cysteine to phenylalanine, the CDR3 counts 15 amino acids. The sequence is cut down to CDR3 DNA, 45 bases in frame from base 1. CDR1 and CDR2 were assigned from the germline V gene as MNHNS and SASEGT. The sequence is built from TRBV6-1 and TRBJ1-2, with an unclear D gene assignment. This receptor was taken from a human donor with classical Hodgkin lymphoma. The source was peripheral blood mononuclear cells (PBMCs), collected before the fourth cycle of nivolumab. The nucleotide sequence is TGTGCCAGCAGCGCCAGGCATGGCAAGGCCTATGGCTACACCTTC. The encoded protein is CASSARHGKAYGYTF.